The sequence of this TCR beta chain was determined in a study of technical replicates of blood from a handful of donors. Libraries were prepared by immunoSEQ multiplex PCR; TCRdb keeps only in-frame clonotypes and omits some of them. The data show 55,000 to 65,000 clones, with around 88% seen just once and approximately 5% held by the top ten. This CDR3 contains 12 residues. The V gene lost 10 bases and the J gene lost 1 base, with 11 bases spanning the gap. Germline assignment: CDR1 SNHLY and CDR2 FYNNEI. This receptor was identified in a human donor in good health. Some clones in this sample may be carry-over from other donors' samples. Sequencing was performed on PBMCs. This sequence joins TRBV2 and TRBJ2-7, with D tentatively TRBD2 (6 bases). CDR3 nucleotides: TGTGCCATATTCAGCGGGTCCTACGAGCAGTACTTC. Translation gives CAIFSGSYEQYF.